The 22 T cell receptor beta chains below were found in one sample sequenced in a study of T cells in localized non-small cell lung cancer. The protocol was immunoSEQ multiplex PCR, while the TCRdb copy is restricted to in-frame clones and leaves out a portion. This table has about 26,000 clones, 91% appearing once. The sample was peripheral blood, taken before any cancer treatment. The receptors stem from an older female donor with stage II squamous cell lung carcinoma.

This chain links TRBV6-5 with TRBJ2-5; the D gene is possibly TRBD2 (5 bases). V was clipped by 2 bases and J by 0 bases, with 7 bases between them. CDR1 and CDR2 (germline): MNHEY, SVGAGI. The CDR3 totals 14 residues. This CDR3 reads CASSYGLYQETQYF. CDR3 DNA sequence: TGTGCCAGCAGTTACGGACTTTACCAAGAGACCCAGTACTTC.

This chain connects TRBV5-1 to TRBJ2-7; D is uncertain. Germline values: CDR1 SGHRS, CDR2 YFSETQ. CDR3 length equals 14 residues. Deletions cut 0 bases from V and 0 bases from J, with 7 bases between. CDR3 sequence (DNA): TGCGCCAGCAGCTTGGCCGGGTTCTCCTACGAGCAGTACTTC. Residues: CASSLAGFSYEQYF. Full variable domain (outside the CDR3, taken from reference TRBV5-1 and TRBJ2-7): KAGVTQTPRYLIKTRGQQVTLSCSPISGHRSVSWYQQTPGQGLQFLFEYFSETQRNKGNFPGRFSGRQFSNSRSEMNVSTLELGDSALYLCASSLAGFSYEQYFGPGTRLTVT.

The chain uses TRBV6-6 and TRBJ2-5, with a weak D call TRBD1 (5 bases). V was pared by 2 bases and J by 5 bases, with 15 bases between. The CDR3 loop spans 15 amino acids. The germline CDR1 and CDR2 sequences are MNHNY and SVGAGI (reference sequence). CDR3 loop: CASSYPSWGQETQYF. The CDR3 DNA follows: TGTGCCAGCAGTTACCCAAGTTGGGGCCAGGAGACCCAGTACTTC.

The chain recombines TRBV11-2 with TRBJ2-5; D gene unclear. The V gene lost 5 bases and the J gene lost 7 bases, with 14 bases spanning the gap. This CDR3 has 13 residues. From germline, CDR1 is SGHAT and CDR2 FQNNGV. CDR3 region: CASSPERRATQYF. Here the CDR3 DNA reads TGTGCCAGCAGCCCCGAGAGGCGCGCGACCCAGTACTTC.

Written as DNA, the CDR3 is TGTGCCAGCAGCTTAGTGTGGGACAGTCGCTCTGGAAACACCATATATTTT. Translating gives CASSLVWDSRSGNTIYF. The rearrangement joins TRBV7-2 to TRBJ1-3; 7 nucleotides agree with TRBD1. V was clipped by 1 base and J by 0 bases; unmatched bases: 6. The CDR3 is 17 amino acids. Germline lookup yields CDR1 SGHTA and CDR2 FQGNSA.

In nucleotides, the CDR3 is TGTGCCAGCACCCTACGGACAGGGGCCCAAGAGACCCAGTACTTC. Translated, it gives CASTLRTGAQETQYF. The chain has TRBV6-5 and TRBJ2-5, with 9 bases that match TRBD1. The V and J ends lost 7 bases and 1 base, in that order; junction bases with no gene match: 7. This CDR3 has 15 residues. Germline CDR1 and CDR2: MNHEY and SVGAGI.

This chain uses TRBV4-1 with TRBJ2-3; 9 bases fit TRBD2. J lost 5 bases, V lost 0 bases, and 6 bases had no gene match. CDR1 and CDR2 (germline): MGHRA, YSYEKL. This CDR3 contains 16 residues. In DNA form, the CDR3 reads TGCGCCAGCAGCCAAGAATTAGCGGGAGTTAAAGATACGCAGTATTTT. Amino acids: CASSQELAGVKDTQYF.

The chain couples TRBV5-4 to TRBJ2-7; D may be TRBD2 (7 bases). Trimming cost V 4 bases and J 5 bases, with 19 bases left between them. The CDR3 contains 15 residues. Germline lookup yields CDR1 SGHNT and CDR2 YYREEE (reference sequence). The CDR3 is CASSRGGGGKDEQYF. The CDR3 nucleotides read TGTGCCAGCAGCCGCGGGGGAGGGGGAAAGGACGAGCAGTACTTC.

The V gene is TRBV5-4, the J gene TRBJ1-6; a weak D match, TRBD1 (6 bases). Between the trimmed V and J ends, which lost 0 bases and 6 bases, there was a span of 7 bases. The CDR3 sequence is 14 residues long. Germline V gene data show CDR1 as SGHNT and CDR2 as YYREEE (reference sequence). As DNA, the CDR3 is TGTGCCAGCAGCTTGGAACAGGGTAATTCACCCCTCCACTTT. It translates to CASSLEQGNSPLHF.

V usage is TRBV19 and J usage is TRBJ2-7; 7 bases are shared with TRBD1. This CDR3 has 13 amino acids. V lost 5 bases to trimming and J lost 6 bases; unmatched junction nucleotides: 7. CDR1 is LNHDA and CDR2 is SQIVND in the germline V gene (reference sequence). Here the CDR3 DNA reads TGTGCCAGTAGTCTAACGGGACAGCTCGAGCAGTACTTC. This sequence encodes CASSLTGQLEQYF. The full variable domain, rest sourced from reference TRBV19 and TRBJ2-7, is DGGITQSPKYLFRKEGQNVTLSCEQNLNHDAMYWYRQDPGQGLRLIYYSQIVNDFQKGDIAEGYSVSREKKESFPLTVTSAQKNPTAFYLCASSLTGQLEQYFGPGTRLTVT.

The CDR3 loop reads CASSPRLTGVNQPQHF. The CDR3 DNA is TGCGCCAGCAGCCCAAGGTTGACGGGCGTCAATCAGCCCCAGCATTTT. This rearrangement joins TRBV4-1 to TRBJ1-5; no clear D. This CDR3 has 16 residues. The V gene lost 4 bases and the J gene lost 3 bases, with 16 bases spanning the gap. CDR1 is MGHRA, CDR2 YSYEKL, per germline.

The chain is built from TRBV19 and TRBJ2-7; possibly TRBD1 for D (6 bases). CDR1 and CDR2 from the germline V gene are LNHDA and SQIVND (reference sequence). This CDR3 region has 12 residues. V dropped 5 bases and J dropped 4 bases, with 9 bases sitting between them. In DNA, the CDR3 is TGTGCCAGTAGTGGGACATGGTACGAGCAGTACTTC. Its translation is CASSGTWYEQYF.

V is TRBV10-3 and J is TRBJ2-1; the D gene is possibly TRBD1 (5 bases). V was cut by 9 bases and J by 6 bases, with 9 bases left in between. CDR1 is ENHRY and CDR2 is SYGVKD in the germline V gene. The CDR3 covers 11 residues. This chain's CDR3 is CAIGRGNEQFF. DNA of the CDR3: TGTGCCATTGGAAGGGGCAATGAGCAGTTCTTC.

The chain couples TRBV20-1 to TRBJ1-2, with D possibly TRBD1 on 5 matching bases. The V gene's germline CDR1 is DFQATT and CDR2 SNEGSKA (reference sequence). This CDR3 spans 11 amino acids. The ends were cut back, 7 bases at V and 6 bases at J, with 12 bases in the middle. The CDR3 bases are TGCAGTGAAGGGGCGGAAGATGGCTACACCTTC. It translates to CSEGAEDGYTF.

J is TRBJ2-1 and V is TRBV7-9; 8 bases agree with TRBD2. There are 15 residues in the CDR3. Germline-derived CDR1 and CDR2 are SEHNR and FQNEAQ (reference sequence). After removal of 5 bases from V and 0 bases from J, the junction contained 3 bases not matched to a gene. CDR3 in amino acids: CASSTGTSSYNEQFF. The CDR3 DNA reads as TGTGCCAGCAGCACGGGGACTAGCTCCTACAATGAGCAGTTCTTC.

V gene TRBV20-1 combines with J gene TRBJ2-7; the D gene is possibly TRBD2 (5 bases). Trimming left V 0 bases short and J 7 bases short, with 7 bases between. The CDR3 length is 11 residues. Germline loops: CDR1 DFQATT, CDR2 SNEGSKA (reference sequence). Here the CDR3 reads CSARDQREQYF. The CDR3 DNA is TGCAGTGCTAGAGATCAGCGGGAGCAGTACTTC.

The chain employs TRBV4-2 and TRBJ2-7, with D possibly TRBD2 on 7 matching bases. The germline CDR1 and CDR2 sequences are LGHNA and YNFKEQ. The length of the CDR3 is 15 residues. The germline V and J ends were trimmed by 4 bases and 4 bases, with 17 bases remaining between them. The CDR3 nucleotides read TGTGCCAGCAGCCGAGGGGGGGAAGGGGCTTACGAGCAGTACTTC. Translated, it gives CASSRGGEGAYEQYF.

The chain's CDR3 is CASSAGLAAYNEQFF. DNA for the CDR3: TGTGCCAGCAGCGCAGGACTAGCGGCGTACAATGAGCAGTTCTTC. J is TRBJ2-1 and V is TRBV9; TRBD2 matches 10 bases. CDR3 length: 15 residues. The germline gives CDR1 SGDLS, CDR2 YYNGEE. The trim removed 3 bases at V and 4 bases at J, leaving 4 bases unmatched.

V is TRBV12-5 and J is TRBJ1-5; D uncertain. Germline assignment: CDR1 LGHNT and CDR2 FRNRAP. V lost 2 bases and J 1 base, leaving 9 bases between the germline ends. CDR3 length: 15 amino acids. The CDR3 coding sequence is TGTGCTAGTGGTTTGCCAGGAAAAAGCAATCAGCCCCAGCATTTT. It encodes CASGLPGKSNQPQHF.

The V and J genes are TRBV30 and TRBJ2-5; a possible D gene is TRBD2 (6 bases). The CDR3 is made up of 15 amino acids. V was clipped by 3 bases and J by 2 bases, with 16 bases between them. CDR1 is GTSNPN, CDR2 SVGIG, per germline (reference sequence). The CDR3 loop is CAWRGGSGQQETQYF. CDR3 in DNA: TGTGCCTGGAGGGGAGGTAGCGGACAACAAGAGACCCAGTACTTC.

This chain connects TRBV30 to TRBJ1-5; D is unclear. In germline, CDR1 is GTSNPN, CDR2 SVGIG (reference sequence). The CDR3 has 15 amino acids. Trimming removed 1 base at V and 0 bases at J, with 10 bases between. CDR3 DNA: TGTGCCTGGAGTGGTAACGGAGGTAGCAATCAGCCCCAGCATTTT. Its protein is CAWSGNGGSNQPQHF.

The gene calls are TRBV7-9 and TRBJ1-5; TRBD1 is a possible D gene (5 bases). The CDR3 contains 12 residues. V dropped 1 base and J dropped 11 bases, with 9 bases sitting between them. Looked up from germline, CDR1 is SEHNR and CDR2 is FQNEAQ (reference sequence). The CDR3: CASSLGTRAQHF. For the CDR3, the DNA is TGTGCCAGCAGCTTAGGGACAAGGGCCCAGCATTTT.